This is a list of T cell receptor beta chains from one sample in a study of control samples from healthy donors and cancer patients. TCRdb keeps only in-frame clones here, not all; method: immunoSEQ multiplex PCR. The repertoire has 61,000 or so clones, 90% of them found once; the top ten carry 5.5% to 7%. What was sequenced was PBMCs. These receptors were obtained from a man aged 55 to 70 with colorectal cancer. CDR3s include the opening cysteine and the closing phenylalanine or tryptophan. A D gene is named only where the DNA matches it firmly.

V gene: TRBV2; J gene: TRBJ2-3; D gene: NA; CDR3 DNA: TGTGCCAGCACGCAGCGGGCAAGCACAGATACGCAGTATTTT; CDR3 protein: CASTQRASTDTQYF
V gene: TRBV7-6; J gene: TRBJ2-1; D gene: TRBD1; CDR3 DNA: TGTGCCAGCAGCTTAGGGACAGGGGGCGGGAATGAGCAGTTCTTC; CDR3 protein: CASSLGTGGGNEQFF
V gene: TRBV7-3; J gene: TRBJ2-3; D gene: TRBD1; CDR3 DNA: TGTGCCAGCAGCGTAACAGGGGGTAGGGGCCGAGATACGCAGTATTTT; CDR3 protein: CASSVTGGRGRDTQYF
V gene: TRBV29-1; J gene: TRBJ2-5; D gene: TRBD1; CDR3 DNA: TGCAGCGTTGCAGGGGGCGCGGAGGAGACCCAGTACTTC; CDR3 protein: CSVAGGAEETQYF
V gene: TRBV2; J gene: TRBJ1-6; D gene: NA; CDR3 DNA: TGTGCCAGCAGTGGGGGCGCCTATAATTCACCCCTCCACTTT; CDR3 protein: CASSGGAYNSPLHF
V gene: TRBV7-8; J gene: TRBJ2-3; D gene: NA; CDR3 DNA: TGTGCCAGCAGCTTACCGGAGGGTACGCAGTATTTT; CDR3 protein: CASSLPEGTQYF
V gene: TRBV18; J gene: TRBJ1-5; D gene: NA; CDR3 DNA: TGTGCCAGCTCACCATTTGGGGTAAAGGATCAGCCCCAGCATTTT; CDR3 protein: CASSPFGVKDQPQHF
V gene: TRBV2; J gene: TRBJ1-2; D gene: NA; CDR3 DNA: TGTGCCAGCAATGACCGGCAGATCTATGGCTACACCTTC; CDR3 protein: CASNDRQIYGYTF
V gene: TRBV5-1; J gene: TRBJ1-4; D gene: TRBD1; CDR3 DNA: TGCGCCAACCAGGGGGGTCGCGATGAAAAACTGTTTTTT; CDR3 protein: CANQGGRDEKLFF
V gene: TRBV6-5; J gene: TRBJ2-2; D gene: NA; CDR3 DNA: TGTGCCAGCAGTTACGGGCCAGGGGACGGGGAGCTGTTTTTT; CDR3 protein: CASSYGPGDGELFF
V gene: TRBV13; J gene: TRBJ2-7; D gene: NA; CDR3 DNA: TGTGCCAGCAGCTTCAGGGAGCGGCGAGCCTACGAGCAGTACTTC; CDR3 protein: CASSFRERRAYEQYF
V gene: TRBV20-1; J gene: TRBJ2-7; D gene: NA; CDR3 DNA: TGCAGTGCTAGTGCCGCGAAATGGTCCTACGAGCAGTACTTC; CDR3 protein: CSASAAKWSYEQYF
V gene: TRBV1; J gene: TRBJ1-3; D gene: NA; CDR3 DNA: TGCACCAGCAGCCAAGATCTCTGCGGCCGCTTCTCTGGAAACACCATATATTTT; CDR3 protein: CTSSQDLCGRFSGNTIYF
V gene: TRBV12-3/TRBV12-4; J gene: TRBJ2-7; D gene: TRBD1; CDR3 DNA: TGTGCCAGCTCGGACAGGGGGTACGAGCAGTACTTC; CDR3 protein: CASSDRGYEQYF
V gene: TRBV6-2/TRBV6-3; J gene: TRBJ2-1; D gene: NA; CDR3 DNA: TGTGCCAGCAGTTATCCGCTCCTTACCTACAATGAGCAGTTCTTC; CDR3 protein: CASSYPLLTYNEQFF
V gene: TRBV9; J gene: TRBJ2-3; D gene: TRBD2; CDR3 DNA: TGTGCCAGCACCGTAGCGGGGGGTAGCACAGATACGCAGTATTTT; CDR3 protein: CASTVAGGSTDTQYF
V gene: TRBV7-9; J gene: TRBJ2-5; D gene: NA; CDR3 DNA: TGTGCCAGCAGCCCCGGACGGTCCCAAGAGACCCAGTACTTC; CDR3 protein: CASSPGRSQETQYF
V gene: TRBV7-3; J gene: TRBJ1-2; D gene: NA; CDR3 DNA: TGTGCCAGCAGCTTAGGGGGGATAGGAAACTATGGCTACACCTTC; CDR3 protein: CASSLGGIGNYGYTF
V gene: TRBV18; J gene: TRBJ2-7; D gene: NA; CDR3 DNA: TGTGCCAGCTCACCCCAAGGGAACTACGAGCAGTACTTC; CDR3 protein: CASSPQGNYEQYF
V gene: TRBV4-1; J gene: TRBJ2-5; D gene: TRBD1; CDR3 DNA: TGCGCCAGCAGCCAACCACTCAGGGGGCGTAAAGAGACCCAGTACTTC; CDR3 protein: CASSQPLRGRKETQYF
V gene: TRBV2; J gene: TRBJ1-4; D gene: NA; CDR3 DNA: TGTGCCAGCAGCTATAGGGGGATAGATGAAAAACTGTTTTTT; CDR3 protein: CASSYRGIDEKLFF
V gene: TRBV2; J gene: TRBJ1-5; D gene: TRBD1; CDR3 DNA: TGTGCCAGCACAGGCAGGGGGCAGAGCCCCCAGCATTTT; CDR3 protein: CASTGRGQSPQHF
V gene: TRBV16; J gene: TRBJ2-3; D gene: TRBD1; CDR3 DNA: TGTGCCAGCAGCCGCTCCGGGACAGGAAGCACAGATACGCAGTATTTT; CDR3 protein: CASSRSGTGSTDTQYF
V gene: TRBV10-1; J gene: TRBJ2-1; D gene: NA; CDR3 DNA: TGCGCCAGCAGTCGGGGGAGCTCCTACAATGAGCAGTTCTTC; CDR3 protein: CASSRGSSYNEQFF
V gene: TRBV20-1; J gene: TRBJ1-1; D gene: NA; CDR3 DNA: TGCAGTGCTAGAGATCTTCAAGCTTTCTTT; CDR3 protein: CSARDLQAFF
V gene: TRBV5-1; J gene: TRBJ2-2; D gene: NA; CDR3 DNA: TGCGCCAGCAGCTGGGGCCCGACCGGGGAGCTGTTTTTT; CDR3 protein: CASSWGPTGELFF